This is a list of T cell receptor beta chains from one sample in a study of blood T cell repertoires in COVID-19. Clones were read by immunoSEQ multiplex PCR, and TCRdb kept only the in-frame ones, dropping some. Seen here are approximately 36,000 clones, approximately 74% observed once, and the top ten hold roughly a tenth. Material for sequencing was peripheral blood. The receptors originated from a man aged 70-80 years with COVID-19, enrolled during active disease. CDR3s include the opening cysteine and the closing phenylalanine or tryptophan.

len: 16
j_gene: TRBJ1-6
v_gene: TRBV6-5
CDR3aa: CASSYTSGTGGSPLHF

len: 15
j_gene: TRBJ2-7
v_gene: TRBV27
CDR3aa: CASSSPITSGVEQYF

len: 15
j_gene: TRBJ1-2
v_gene: TRBV24-1
CDR3aa: CATSDPRTGDYGYTF

len: 16
j_gene: TRBJ2-1
v_gene: TRBV28
CDR3aa: CASSPWTSGLNNEQFF

len: 17
j_gene: TRBJ2-3
v_gene: TRBV4-1
CDR3aa: CASSPPKRGALTDTQYF

len: 15
j_gene: TRBJ2-1
v_gene: TRBV7-7
CDR3aa: CASSVGTSMMNEQFF

len: 13
j_gene: TRBJ1-1
v_gene: TRBV11-2
CDR3aa: CASSFNLNTEAFF

len: 14
j_gene: TRBJ2-7
v_gene: TRBV4-3
CDR3aa: CASSQDLVGWEQYF

len: 15
j_gene: TRBJ1-4
v_gene: TRBV10-3
CDR3aa: CAISEGARTNEKLFF

len: 14
j_gene: TRBJ1-2
v_gene: TRBV3-1/TRBV3-2
CDR3aa: CASSRGADDYGYTF

len: 13
j_gene: TRBJ2-2
v_gene: TRBV5-4
CDR3aa: CASSLAVTGELFF

len: 15
j_gene: TRBJ2-7
v_gene: TRBV7-2
CDR3aa: CASSLRTSGAYEQYF

len: 13
j_gene: TRBJ1-2
v_gene: TRBV7-9
CDR3aa: CASSPGQRYGYTF

len: 16
j_gene: TRBJ2-3
v_gene: TRBV5-4
CDR3aa: CASSLAAAGASGTQYF

len: 14
j_gene: TRBJ2-6
v_gene: TRBV30
CDR3aa: CAWQEASGANVLTF

len: 16
j_gene: TRBJ1-5
v_gene: TRBV3-1/TRBV3-2
CDR3aa: CASSQGTTGINQPQHF

len: 17
j_gene: TRBJ2-1
v_gene: TRBV2
CDR3aa: CASIRKWDTSSYNEQFF

len: 15
j_gene: TRBJ1-1
v_gene: TRBV15
CDR3aa: CATSGNRGWGTEAFF

len: 13
j_gene: TRBJ1-6
v_gene: TRBV21-1
CDR3aa: CAPETGHNSPLHF

len: 16
j_gene: TRBJ1-6
v_gene: TRBV5-8
CDR3aa: CASSPGQGRQNSPLHF

len: 14
j_gene: TRBJ1-1
v_gene: TRBV6-5
CDR3aa: CASRKQGSKTEAFF

len: 14
j_gene: TRBJ1-3
v_gene: TRBV6-1
CDR3aa: CASSEDRGGNTIYF

len: 16
j_gene: TRBJ2-6
v_gene: TRBV5-1
CDR3aa: CASSLALLSGANVLTF

len: 16
j_gene: TRBJ1-6
v_gene: TRBV5-1
CDR3aa: CASSSDRGTYNSPLHF

len: 14
j_gene: TRBJ2-5
v_gene: TRBV11-2
CDR3aa: CASALAGAQETQYF

len: 13
j_gene: TRBJ2-2
v_gene: TRBV7-8
CDR3aa: CASSLVDTGELFF

len: 15
j_gene: TRBJ1-1
v_gene: TRBV7-8
CDR3aa: CASTLRGQGFTEAFF

len: 12
j_gene: TRBJ2-7
v_gene: TRBV5-1
CDR3aa: CASRVAGHEQYF

len: 18
j_gene: TRBJ2-2
v_gene: TRBV27
CDR3aa: CASSDYRGHRILTGELFF

len: 13
j_gene: TRBJ1-2
v_gene: TRBV6-5
CDR3aa: CASRTAGAGGYTF

len: 16
j_gene: TRBJ1-5
v_gene: TRBV21-1
CDR3aa: CASSKAAGGKDQPQHF

len: 14
j_gene: TRBJ2-4
v_gene: TRBV11-2
CDR3aa: CASSLALAKNIQYF

len: 15
j_gene: TRBJ1-2
v_gene: TRBV7-2
CDR3aa: CASSPYRGSNYGYTF

len: 15
j_gene: TRBJ2-1
v_gene: TRBV7-8
CDR3aa: CASSLGTGRYNEQFF

len: 16
j_gene: TRBJ2-3
v_gene: TRBV27
CDR3aa: CASSLIGTSGAYTQYF

len: 14
j_gene: TRBJ2-7
v_gene: TRBV2
CDR3aa: CATLPGTGRNEQYF

len: 14
j_gene: TRBJ1-1
v_gene: TRBV28
CDR3aa: CASSMTGEVTEAFF

len: 13
j_gene: TRBJ1-1
v_gene: TRBV6-4
CDR3aa: CASSEASGTEAFF

len: 13
j_gene: TRBJ1-5
v_gene: TRBV6-5
CDR3aa: CASTEGVVQPQHF

len: 13
j_gene: TRBJ2-7
v_gene: TRBV10-3
CDR3aa: CAVLARGSYEQYF

len: 15
j_gene: TRBJ1-3
v_gene: TRBV5-1
CDR3aa: CASSGTGETGNTIYF

len: 12
j_gene: TRBJ2-7
v_gene: TRBV6-2/TRBV6-3
CDR3aa: CASSRSSYEQYF

len: 14
j_gene: TRBJ2-7
v_gene: TRBV18
CDR3aa: CASSPKQGSYEQYF

len: 18
j_gene: TRBJ2-5
v_gene: TRBV5-4
CDR3aa: CASSFRPASGGARETQYF

len: 14
j_gene: TRBJ1-4
v_gene: TRBV27
CDR3aa: CASKMSPTNEKLFF

len: 16
j_gene: TRBJ2-7
v_gene: TRBV5-1
CDR3aa: CASSLVPSGGAYEQYF

len: 16
j_gene: TRBJ1-2
v_gene: TRBV11-2
CDR3aa: CASSLRTGGYLSSYTF

len: 14
j_gene: TRBJ2-1
v_gene: TRBV5-4
CDR3aa: CASNLGGRNNEQFF

len: 15
j_gene: TRBJ2-3
v_gene: TRBV24-1
CDR3aa: CATSDETGGTDTQYF

len: 14
j_gene: TRBJ2-7
v_gene: TRBV19
CDR3aa: CASTLGGSGYEQYF

len: 15
j_gene: TRBJ2-2
v_gene: TRBV18
CDR3aa: CASSPRTGDTGELFF

len: 14
j_gene: TRBJ2-3
v_gene: TRBV28
CDR3aa: CASTPWQGTDTQYF

len: 15
j_gene: TRBJ2-3
v_gene: TRBV11-3
CDR3aa: CASSSTGGAADTQYF

len: 15
j_gene: TRBJ1-4
v_gene: TRBV4-3
CDR3aa: CASGTSNLLGEKLFF

len: 13
j_gene: TRBJ2-1
v_gene: TRBV25-1
CDR3aa: CASTKQGNNEQFF

len: 15
j_gene: TRBJ1-2
v_gene: TRBV4-2
CDR3aa: CASSRTLARDYGYTF

len: 13
j_gene: TRBJ2-2
v_gene: TRBV10-3
CDR3aa: CAISEQNTGELFF

len: 16
j_gene: TRBJ2-1
v_gene: TRBV5-1
CDR3aa: CASSTKTSGRAGEQFF